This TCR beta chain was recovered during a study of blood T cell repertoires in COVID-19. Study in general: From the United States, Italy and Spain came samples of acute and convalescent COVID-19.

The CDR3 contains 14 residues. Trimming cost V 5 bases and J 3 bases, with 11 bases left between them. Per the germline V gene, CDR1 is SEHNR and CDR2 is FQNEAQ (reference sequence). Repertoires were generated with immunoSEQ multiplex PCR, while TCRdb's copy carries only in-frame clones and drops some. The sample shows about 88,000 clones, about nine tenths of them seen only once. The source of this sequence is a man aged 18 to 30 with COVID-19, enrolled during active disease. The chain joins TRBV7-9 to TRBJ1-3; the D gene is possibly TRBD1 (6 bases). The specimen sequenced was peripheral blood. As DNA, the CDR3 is TGTGCCAGCAGCCGACAGGTCGGTGGAAACACCATATATTTT. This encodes CASSRQVGGNTIYF.